This TCR beta chain was identified during a study of metastatic and nonmetastatic thyroid tumors. Study summary: For malignant and benign thyroid patients, tumor or nodule tissue and blood were the sources whose repertoires were compared. Whole-study findings and limits: In both blood and tumor samples, TCR beta diversity was reported significantly higher for malignant than benign nodules.

TCRdb reassembled clones from the PCR reads with MiXCR. Among about 21,000 clones listed, 25% to 30% were seen once. Losses at the gene ends were 1 base for V and 3 bases for J; bases not matched to a gene: 2. CDR3 length equals 15 residues. Germline CDR1 is LNHNV and CDR2 is YYDKDF (reference sequence). Comments on this clone: Its antigen is unknown.

Every patient underwent thyroid surgery untreated. The V and J genes are TRBV15 and TRBJ2-5; 10 nucleotides agree with TRBD2. The specimen sequenced was tumor tissue. The clonotype was recovered from a male donor with papillary thyroid cancer or a benign thyroid nodule (not recorded which). Some clones in this sample may be carry-over from other donors' samples. The CDR3 bases are TGTGCCACCAGCAGAGCTAGCGGGGGTGAAGAGACCCAGTACTTC. Translated: CATSRASGGEETQYF. Supplemented by reference TRBV15 and TRBJ2-5, the full variable domain reads DAMVIQNPRYQVTQFGKPVTLSCSQTLNHNVMYWYQQKSSQAPKLLFHYYDKDFNNEADTPDNFQSRRPNTSFCFLDIRSPGLGDTAMYLCATSRASGGEETQYFGPGTRLLVL.